This TCR beta chain was identified during a study of blood T cell repertoires in COVID-19. About the research overall: The United States, Italy and Spain supplied acute and convalescent COVID-19 samples. T cells, B-cell-depleted T cells, or PBMCs provided the cDNA or gDNA that served as material.

Methods used by the authors: Reference gene primers were amplified, and this amplification served to estimate nucleated cell counts. Generated by immunoSEQ multiplex PCR, the TCRdb table keeps only in-frame clones and is missing some. D and trimming come from the DNA, and the V and J calls and clone size come from that table. The sample carries some 250,000 clones, around 88% recorded once. The receptor comes from a man between 25 and 39 years old with active or convalescent COVID-19. Specimen: peripheral blood.

CDR3 DNA sequence: TGTGCCAGCAGCTCGAGGACAGAGATTAATGAAAAACTGTTTTTT. This encodes CASSSRTEINEKLFF. V and J are TRBV5-5 and TRBJ1-4; TRBD1 is a possible D gene (6 bases). The germline gives CDR1 SGHKS, CDR2 YYEKEE (reference sequence). The CDR3 covers 15 residues. V was trimmed by 3 bases and J by 4 bases, leaving 13 bases between them.